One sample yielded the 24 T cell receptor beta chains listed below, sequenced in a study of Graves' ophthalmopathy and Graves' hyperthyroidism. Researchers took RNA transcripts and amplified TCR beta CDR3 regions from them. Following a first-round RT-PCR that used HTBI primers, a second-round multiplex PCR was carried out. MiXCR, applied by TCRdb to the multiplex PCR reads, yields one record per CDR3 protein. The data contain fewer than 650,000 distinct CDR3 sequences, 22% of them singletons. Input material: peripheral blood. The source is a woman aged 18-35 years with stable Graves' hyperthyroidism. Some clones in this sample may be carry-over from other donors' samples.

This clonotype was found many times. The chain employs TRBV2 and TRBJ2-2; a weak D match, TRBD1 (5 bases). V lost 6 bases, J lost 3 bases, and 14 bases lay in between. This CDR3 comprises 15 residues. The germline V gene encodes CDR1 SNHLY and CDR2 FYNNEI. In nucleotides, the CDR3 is TGTGCCAGCAGCTTACCAGGGAAATACACCGGGGAGCTGTTTTTT. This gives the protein CASSLPGKYTGELFF.

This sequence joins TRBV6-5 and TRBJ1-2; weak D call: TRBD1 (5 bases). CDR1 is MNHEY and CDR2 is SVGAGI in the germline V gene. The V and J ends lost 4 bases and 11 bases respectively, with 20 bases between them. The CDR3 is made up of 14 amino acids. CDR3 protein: CASSSTVGVGGYTF. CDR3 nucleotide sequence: TGTGCCAGCAGTTCCACAGTAGGGGTCGGTGGTTACACCTTC.

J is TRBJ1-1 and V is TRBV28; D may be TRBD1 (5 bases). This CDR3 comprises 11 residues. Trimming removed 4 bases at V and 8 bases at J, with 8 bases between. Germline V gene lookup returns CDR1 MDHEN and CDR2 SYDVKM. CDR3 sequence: CASSSDMEAFF. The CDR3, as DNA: TGTGCCAGCAGTTCGGACATGGAAGCTTTCTTT.

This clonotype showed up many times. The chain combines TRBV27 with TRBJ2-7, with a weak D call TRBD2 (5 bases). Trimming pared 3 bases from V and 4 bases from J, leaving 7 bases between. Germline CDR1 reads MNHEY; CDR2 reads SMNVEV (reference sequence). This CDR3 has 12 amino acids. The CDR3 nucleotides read TGTGCCAGCAGTTTGAGAGGGTACGAGCAGTACTTC. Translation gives CASSLRGYEQYF.

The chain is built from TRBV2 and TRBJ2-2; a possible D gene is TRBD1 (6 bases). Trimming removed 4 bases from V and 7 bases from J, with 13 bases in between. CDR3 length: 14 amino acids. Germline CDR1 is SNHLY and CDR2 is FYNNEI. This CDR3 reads CASSARGIGGELFF. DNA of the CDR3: TGTGCCAGCAGTGCCAGGGGTATTGGCGGGGAGCTGTTTTTT.

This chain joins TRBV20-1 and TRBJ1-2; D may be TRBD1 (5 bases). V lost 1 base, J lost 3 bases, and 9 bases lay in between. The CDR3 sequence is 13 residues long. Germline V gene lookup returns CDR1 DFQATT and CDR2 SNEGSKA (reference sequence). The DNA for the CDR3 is TGCAGTGCTAGAGGGACAATCCACTATGGCTACACCTTC. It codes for CSARGTIHYGYTF.

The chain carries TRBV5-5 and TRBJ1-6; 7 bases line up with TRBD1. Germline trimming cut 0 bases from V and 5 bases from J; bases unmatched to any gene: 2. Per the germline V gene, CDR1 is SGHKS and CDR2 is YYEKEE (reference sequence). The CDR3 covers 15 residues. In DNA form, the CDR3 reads TGTGCCAGCAGCTTGGTAGGGGGCAATAATTCACCCCTCCACTTT. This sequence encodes CASSLVGGNNSPLHF.

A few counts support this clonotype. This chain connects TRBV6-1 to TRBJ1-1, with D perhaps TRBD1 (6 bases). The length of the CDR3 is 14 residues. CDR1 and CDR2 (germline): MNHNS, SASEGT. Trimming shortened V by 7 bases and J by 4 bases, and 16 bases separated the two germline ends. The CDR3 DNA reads TGTGCCAGCACCATAGGGGGGGCATCCACTGAAGCTTTCTTT. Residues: CASTIGGASTEAFF.

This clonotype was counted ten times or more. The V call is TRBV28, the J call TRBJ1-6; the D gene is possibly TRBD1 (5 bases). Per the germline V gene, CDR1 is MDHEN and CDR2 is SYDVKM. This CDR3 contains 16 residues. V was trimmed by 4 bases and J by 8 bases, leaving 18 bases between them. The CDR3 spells CASSSPQGSTYSPLHF. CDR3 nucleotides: TGTGCCAGCAGTTCCCCTCAGGGATCGACATATTCACCCCTCCACTTT. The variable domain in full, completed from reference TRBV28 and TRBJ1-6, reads DVKVTQSSRYLVKRTGEKVFLECVQDMDHENMFWYRQDPGLGLRLIYFSYDVKMKEKGDIPEGYSVSREKKERFSLILESASTNQTSMYLCASSSPQGSTYSPLHFGNGTRLTVT.

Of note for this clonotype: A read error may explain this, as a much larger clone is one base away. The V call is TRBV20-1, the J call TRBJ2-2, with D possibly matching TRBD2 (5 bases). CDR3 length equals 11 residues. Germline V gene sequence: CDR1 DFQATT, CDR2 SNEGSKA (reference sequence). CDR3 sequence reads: CSAMETGELCF. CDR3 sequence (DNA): TGCAGTGCGATGGAGACCGGGGAGCTGTGTTTT.

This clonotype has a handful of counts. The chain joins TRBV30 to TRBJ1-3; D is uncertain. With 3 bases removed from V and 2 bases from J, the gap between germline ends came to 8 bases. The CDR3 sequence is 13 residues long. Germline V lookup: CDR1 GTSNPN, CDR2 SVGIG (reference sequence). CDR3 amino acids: CAWRPWPGNTIYF. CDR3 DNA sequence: TGTGCCTGGAGGCCCTGGCCTGGAAACACCATATATTTT.

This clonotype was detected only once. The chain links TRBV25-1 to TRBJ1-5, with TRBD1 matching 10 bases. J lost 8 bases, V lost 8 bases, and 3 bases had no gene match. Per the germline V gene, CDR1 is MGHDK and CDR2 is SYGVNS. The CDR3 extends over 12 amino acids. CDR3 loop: CASRGTGEPQHF. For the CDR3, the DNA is TGTGCCAGCCGCGGGACAGGGGAGCCCCAGCATTTT.

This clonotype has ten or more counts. CDR3 sequence: CSVEPIQGSGNTIYF. In nucleotides, the CDR3 is TGCAGCGTTGAACCGATACAGGGATCTGGAAACACCATATATTTT. The chain carries TRBV29-1 and TRBJ1-3, with TRBD1 as a possible D gene (6 bases). CDR1 and CDR2 (germline): SQVTM, ANQGSEA. Trimming removed 2 bases from V and 1 base from J, with 12 bases in between. The CDR3 is made up of 15 amino acids.

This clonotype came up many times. This CDR3 is CASSHGTSALETQYF. In nucleotides, the CDR3 is TGCGCCAGCAGCCATGGGACTAGCGCCTTGGAGACCCAGTACTTC. This sequence joins TRBV4-1 and TRBJ2-5, with 10 bases lining up with TRBD2. The V segment lost 3 bases and the J segment 5 bases; nucleotides outside the gene matches: 6. In germline, CDR1 is MGHRA, CDR2 YSYEKL. CDR3 length equals 15 residues.

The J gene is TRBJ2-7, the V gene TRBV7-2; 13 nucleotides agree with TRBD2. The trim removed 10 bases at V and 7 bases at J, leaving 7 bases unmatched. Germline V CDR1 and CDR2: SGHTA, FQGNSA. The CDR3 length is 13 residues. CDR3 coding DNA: TGTGCCACCAGACTAGCGGGAGGTAATGAGCAGTACTTC. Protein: CATRLAGGNEQYF.

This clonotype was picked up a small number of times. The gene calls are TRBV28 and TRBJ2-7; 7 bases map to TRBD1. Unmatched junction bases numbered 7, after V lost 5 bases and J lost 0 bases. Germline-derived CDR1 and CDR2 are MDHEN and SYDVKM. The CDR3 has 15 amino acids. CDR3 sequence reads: CASSGGQVYSYEQYF. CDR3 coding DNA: TGTGCCAGCAGTGGAGGACAGGTCTACTCCTACGAGCAGTACTTC.

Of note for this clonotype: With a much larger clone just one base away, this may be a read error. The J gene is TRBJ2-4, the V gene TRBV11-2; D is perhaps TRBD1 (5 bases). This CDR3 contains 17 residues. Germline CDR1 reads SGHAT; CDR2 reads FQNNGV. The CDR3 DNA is TGTGCCAGCAGCTCAGTAAAAGGCCTAGGGGCGCGGAACATTAAGTACTTC. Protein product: CASSSVKGLGARNIKYF.

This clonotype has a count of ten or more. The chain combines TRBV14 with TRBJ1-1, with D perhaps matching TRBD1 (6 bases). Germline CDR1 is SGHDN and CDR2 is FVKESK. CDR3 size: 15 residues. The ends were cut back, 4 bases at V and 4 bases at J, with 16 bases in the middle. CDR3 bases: TGTGCCAGCAGCCCTTTGTTGAGGGGGAGCACTGAAGCTTTCTTT. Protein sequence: CASSPLLRGSTEAFF.

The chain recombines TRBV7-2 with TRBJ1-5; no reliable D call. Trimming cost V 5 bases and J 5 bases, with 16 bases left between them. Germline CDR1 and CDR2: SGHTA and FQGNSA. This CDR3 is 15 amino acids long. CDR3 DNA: TGTGCCAGCAGCCTAATCCCGGCAGAAGATCAGCCCCAGCATTTT. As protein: CASSLIPAEDQPQHF.

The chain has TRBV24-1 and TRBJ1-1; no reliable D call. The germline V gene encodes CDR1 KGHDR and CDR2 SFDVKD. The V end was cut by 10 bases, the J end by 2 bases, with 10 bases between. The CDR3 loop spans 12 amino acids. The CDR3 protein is CATSDGNTEAFF. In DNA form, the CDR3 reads TGTGCCACGTCAGACGGAAACACTGAAGCTTTCTTT.

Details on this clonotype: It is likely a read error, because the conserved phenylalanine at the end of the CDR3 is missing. The CDR3 bases are TGTGCCAGCATTGGGGACTTATCCGTGAACACTGAAGCTTTCTAT. Its protein is CASIGDLSVNTEAFY. The chain employs TRBV28 and TRBJ1-1; perhaps TRBD1 as D (5 bases). Deletions cut 7 bases from V and 0 bases from J, with 15 bases between. The CDR3 runs to 15 residues. Germline V gene sequence: CDR1 MDHEN, CDR2 SYDVKM.

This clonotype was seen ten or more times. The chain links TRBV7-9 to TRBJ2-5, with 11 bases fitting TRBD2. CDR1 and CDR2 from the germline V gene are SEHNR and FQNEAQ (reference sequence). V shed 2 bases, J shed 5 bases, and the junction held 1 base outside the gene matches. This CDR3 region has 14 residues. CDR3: CASSLRTSGETQYF. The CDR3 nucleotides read TGTGCCAGCAGCTTAAGGACTAGCGGGGAGACCCAGTACTTC.

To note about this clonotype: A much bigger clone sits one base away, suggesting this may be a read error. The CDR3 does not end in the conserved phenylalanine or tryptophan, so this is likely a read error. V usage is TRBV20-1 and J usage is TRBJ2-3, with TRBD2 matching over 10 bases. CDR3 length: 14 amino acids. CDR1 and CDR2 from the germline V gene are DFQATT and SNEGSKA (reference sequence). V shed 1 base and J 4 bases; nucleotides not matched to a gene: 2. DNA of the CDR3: TGCAGTGCTAGAGCTAGCGGGAGCTCAGATACGCAGTATTTG. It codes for CSARASGSSDTQYL.

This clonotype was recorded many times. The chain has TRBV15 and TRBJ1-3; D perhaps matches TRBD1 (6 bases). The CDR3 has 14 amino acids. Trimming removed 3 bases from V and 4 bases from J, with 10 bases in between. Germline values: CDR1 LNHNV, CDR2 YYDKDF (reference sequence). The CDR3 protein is CATSSYRVGNTIYF. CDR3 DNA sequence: TGTGCCACCAGCAGCTACAGGGTAGGAAACACCATATATTTT.